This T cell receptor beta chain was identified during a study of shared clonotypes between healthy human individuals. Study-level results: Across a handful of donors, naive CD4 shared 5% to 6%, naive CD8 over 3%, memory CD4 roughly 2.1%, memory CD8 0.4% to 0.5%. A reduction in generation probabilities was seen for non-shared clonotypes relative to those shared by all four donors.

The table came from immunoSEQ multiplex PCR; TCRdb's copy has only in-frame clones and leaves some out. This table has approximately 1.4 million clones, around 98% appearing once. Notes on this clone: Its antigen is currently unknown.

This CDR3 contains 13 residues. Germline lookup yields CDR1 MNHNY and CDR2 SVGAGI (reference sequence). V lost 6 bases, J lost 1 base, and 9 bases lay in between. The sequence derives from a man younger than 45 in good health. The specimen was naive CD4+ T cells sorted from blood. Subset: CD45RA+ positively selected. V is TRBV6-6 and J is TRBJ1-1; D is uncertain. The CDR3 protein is CASRVHPNTEAFF. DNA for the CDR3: TGTGCCAGCAGGGTACACCCGAACACTGAAGCTTTCTTT.